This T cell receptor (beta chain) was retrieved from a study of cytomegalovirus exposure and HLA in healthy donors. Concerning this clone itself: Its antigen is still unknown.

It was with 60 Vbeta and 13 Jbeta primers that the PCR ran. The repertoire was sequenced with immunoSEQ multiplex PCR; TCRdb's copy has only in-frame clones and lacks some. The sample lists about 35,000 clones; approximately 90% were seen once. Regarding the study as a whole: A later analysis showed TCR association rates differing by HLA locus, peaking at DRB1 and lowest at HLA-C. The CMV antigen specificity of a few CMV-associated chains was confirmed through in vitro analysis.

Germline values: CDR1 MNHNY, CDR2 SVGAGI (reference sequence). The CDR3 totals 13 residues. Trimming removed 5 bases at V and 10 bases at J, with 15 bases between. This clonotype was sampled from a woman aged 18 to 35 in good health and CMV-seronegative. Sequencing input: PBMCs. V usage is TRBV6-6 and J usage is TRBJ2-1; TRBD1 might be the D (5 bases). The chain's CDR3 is CASSTRTFSEQFF. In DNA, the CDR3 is TGTGCCAGCAGTACCAGGACATTTTCCGAGCAGTTCTTC.